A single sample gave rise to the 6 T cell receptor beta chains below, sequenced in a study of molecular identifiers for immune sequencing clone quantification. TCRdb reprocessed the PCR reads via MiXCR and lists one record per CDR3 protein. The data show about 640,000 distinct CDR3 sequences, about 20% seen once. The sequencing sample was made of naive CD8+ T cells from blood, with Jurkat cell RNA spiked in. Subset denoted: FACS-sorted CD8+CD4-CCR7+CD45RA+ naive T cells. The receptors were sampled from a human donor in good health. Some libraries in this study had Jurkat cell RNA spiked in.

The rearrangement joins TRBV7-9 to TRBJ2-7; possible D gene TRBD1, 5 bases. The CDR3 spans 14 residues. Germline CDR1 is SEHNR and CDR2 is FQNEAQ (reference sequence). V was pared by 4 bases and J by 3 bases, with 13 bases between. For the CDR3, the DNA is TGTGCCAGCAGCTCGGACGTAGGACACTACGAGCAGTACTTC. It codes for CASSSDVGHYEQYF.

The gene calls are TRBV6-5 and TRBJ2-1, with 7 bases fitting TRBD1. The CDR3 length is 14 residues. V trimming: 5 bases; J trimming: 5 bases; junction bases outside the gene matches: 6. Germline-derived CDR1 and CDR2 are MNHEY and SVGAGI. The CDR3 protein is CASSDRDRNNEQFF. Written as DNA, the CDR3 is TGTGCCAGCAGTGACAGGGACCGAAACAATGAGCAGTTCTTC.

DNA for the CDR3: TGCGCCAGCAGCCTCGGGCAGGGGGCTTTTTTTGGCACTGAAGCTTTCTTT. Translating gives CASSLGQGAFFGTEAFF. The chain links TRBV5-1 to TRBJ1-1; 8 bases align to TRBD1. The germline gives CDR1 SGHRS, CDR2 YFSETQ. CDR3 length equals 17 residues. The J segment lost 4 bases and the V segment lost 4 bases, leaving 15 bases of the junction unmatched.

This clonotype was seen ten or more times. CDR3 DNA: TGTGCCAGCAGCTCCACCCAAACCACAGTTCCGAACACCGGGGAGCTGTTTTTT. It specifies CASSSTQTTVPNTGELFF. The chain joins TRBV7-9 to TRBJ2-2, with no clear D. Trimming removed 4 bases at V and 0 bases at J, with 18 bases between. Germline CDR1 is SEHNR and CDR2 is FQNEAQ (reference sequence). This CDR3 has 18 residues. Using reference TRBV7-9 and TRBJ2-2 for the parts outside the CDR3, the full variable domain is DTGVSQNPRHKITKRGQNVTFRCDPISEHNRLYWYRQTLGQGPEFLTYFQNEAQLEKSRLLSDRFSAERPKGSFSTLEIQRTEQGDSAMYLCASSSTQTTVPNTGELFFGEGSRLTVL.

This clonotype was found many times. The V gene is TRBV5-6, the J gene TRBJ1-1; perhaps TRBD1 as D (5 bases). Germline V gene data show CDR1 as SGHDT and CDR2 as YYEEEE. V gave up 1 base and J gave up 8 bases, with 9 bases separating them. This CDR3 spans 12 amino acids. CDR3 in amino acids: CASSLPAGEAFF. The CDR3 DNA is TGTGCCAGCAGCTTGCCGGCAGGGGAAGCTTTCTTT.

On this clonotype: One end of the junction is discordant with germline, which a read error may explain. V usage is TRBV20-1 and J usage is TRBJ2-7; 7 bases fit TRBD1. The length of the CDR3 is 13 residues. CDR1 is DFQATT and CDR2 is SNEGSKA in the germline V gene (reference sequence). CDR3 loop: CSARDRSSHEQYF. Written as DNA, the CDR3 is TGCAGTGCTAGGGACAGGAGCTCCCACGAGCAGTACTTC.